The 21 T cell receptor beta chains presented below share a single source sample, sequenced in a study of OX40 agonist ivuxolimab in advanced cancers. The method behind the library was the immunoSEQ multiplex PCR assay. TCRdb limited this immuneACCESS table to in-frame rearrangements with V and J called. A share of clones is missing; checked studies link under half to unresolved V genes, and the rest is unexplained. The sample table contains 15,000 to 20,000 clones; only one count was recorded for about 80% of them. The ten largest clones represent over 10% of the sample. This specimen consisted of CD4+ or CD8+ T cells sorted from blood, obtained in a trial of the OX40 agonist ivuxolimab. The receptors shown here come from an adult with an advanced solid tumor such as melanoma, head and neck, liver or kidney cancer.

The chain has TRBV28 and TRBJ1-3; maybe TRBD1 (6 bases). The CDR3 contains 14 residues. Germline assignment: CDR1 MDHEN and CDR2 SYDVKM. V lost 5 bases and J 4 bases, leaving 12 bases between the germline ends. The CDR3 sequence: CASSVPTGGNTIYF. As DNA, the CDR3 is TGTGCCAGCAGTGTCCCGACAGGAGGAAACACCATATATTTT.

The rearrangement links TRBV19 to TRBJ1-2; D is possibly TRBD1 (5 bases). CDR1 is LNHDA and CDR2 is SQIVND in the germline V gene (reference sequence). Trimming stripped 7 bases from V and 2 bases from J, with 17 bases between. This CDR3 comprises 15 residues. CDR3 in amino acids: CASTTTGGENYGYTF. The CDR3 region has the DNA TGTGCCAGTACCACAACGGGGGGTGAGAACTATGGCTACACCTTC.

This rearrangement joins TRBV9 to TRBJ2-2; D unclear. Between the trimmed V and J ends, which lost 7 bases and 4 bases, there was a span of 11 bases. Germline V gene lookup returns CDR1 SGDLS and CDR2 YYNGEE. CDR3 length: 13 amino acids. The CDR3 DNA sequence: TGTGCCAGCGCCCGACTTGTCACCGGGGAGCTGTTTTTT. It encodes CASARLVTGELFF.

V is TRBV7-9 and J is TRBJ2-5, with D maybe TRBD1 (6 bases). The CDR3 loop spans 17 amino acids. Trimming cost V 7 bases and J 3 bases, with 24 bases left between them. Per the germline V gene, CDR1 is SEHNR and CDR2 is FQNEAQ (reference sequence). For the CDR3, the DNA is TGTGCCAGCAACCCCGTCCAGGGCAGGGGACCGAAAGAGACCCAGTACTTC. Its protein product is CASNPVQGRGPKETQYF.

The V call is TRBV29-1, the J call TRBJ2-5; tentatively, D is TRBD2 (6 bases). Germline V gene lookup returns CDR1 SQVTM and CDR2 ANQGSEA. The CDR3 consists of 13 residues. Trimming shortened V by 4 bases and J by 5 bases, and 14 bases separated the two germline ends. The DNA for the CDR3 is TGCAGCGTTGTATGGGCTGGGGGGGAGACCCAGTACTTC. Protein product: CSVVWAGGETQYF.

CDR3 sequence reads: CASSVRAAGELFF. DNA of the CDR3: TGTGCCAGCAGTGTCCGGGCAGCCGGGGAGCTGTTTTTT. The chain uses TRBV2 and TRBJ2-2; D uncertain. The CDR3 runs 13 residues. The germline V and J ends were trimmed by 4 bases and 6 bases, with 9 bases remaining between them. Germline V lookup: CDR1 SNHLY, CDR2 FYNNEI.

The V call is TRBV15, the J call TRBJ1-3; D is unclear. The V end lost 1 base, the J end lost 2 bases, and 6 bases lay between the germline ends. This CDR3 comprises 14 residues. Germline CDR1 is LNHNV and CDR2 is YYDKDF (reference sequence). CDR3 sequence: CATSRGGTGNTIYF. The CDR3 nucleotides read TGTGCCACCAGCAGAGGAGGAACTGGAAACACCATATATTTT.

J is TRBJ2-1 and V is TRBV18, with D perhaps given as TRBD1 or TRBD2 (5 bases each). The V end was cut by 2 bases, the J end by 12 bases, with 14 bases between. The CDR3 is 13 residues long. Germline CDR1 KGHSH, CDR2 LQKENI. This chain's CDR3 is CASSPGQGPVQFF. The CDR3, as DNA: TGTGCCAGCTCACCAGGCCAGGGACCTGTGCAGTTCTTC. The full variable domain, its missing parts supplied by reference TRBV18 and TRBJ2-1, is NAGVMQNPRHLVRRRGQEARLRCSPMKGHSHVYWYRQLPEEGLKFMVYLQKENIIDESGMPKERFSAEFPKEGPSILRIQQVVRGDSAAYFCASSPGQGPVQFFGPGTRLTVL.

V and J are TRBV5-8 and TRBJ2-1; D is possibly TRBD1 (5 bases). The germline V and J ends were trimmed by 0 bases and 14 bases, with 15 bases remaining between them. The CDR3 extends over 13 amino acids. Germline assignment: CDR1 SGHTS and CDR2 YDEGEE. This CDR3 is CASSLVQGVREFF. The CDR3 DNA follows: TGTGCCAGCAGCTTGGTGCAGGGCGTTAGGGAGTTCTTC.

This clone came up a few times. The rearrangement uses TRBV6-1 and TRBJ2-4; D gene uncertain. The CDR3 length is 13 residues. Per the germline V gene, CDR1 is MNHNS and CDR2 is SASEGT. The ends were cut back, 7 bases at V and 1 base at J, with 8 bases in the middle. This chain's CDR3 is CASMASAKNIQYF. Here the CDR3 DNA reads TGTGCCAGCATGGCGTCGGCCAAAAACATTCAGTACTTC.

J is TRBJ1-2 and V is TRBV19; D not resolved. Germline CDR1 and CDR2: LNHDA and SQIVND (reference sequence). The CDR3 is 16 residues long. V was cut by 2 bases and J by 0 bases, with 13 bases left in between. The CDR3 spells CASSIPVRRPNYGYTF. The CDR3, as DNA: TGTGCCAGTAGTATACCTGTCAGGAGACCTAACTATGGCTACACCTTC.

The chain employs TRBV7-2 and TRBJ1-2; possibly TRBD1 for D (5 bases). This CDR3 is 15 amino acids long. CDR1 and CDR2 from the germline V gene are SGHTA and FQGNSA. With 0 bases removed from V and 5 bases from J, the gap between germline ends came to 13 bases. CDR3: CASSLAGGVMYGYTF. CDR3 nucleotides: TGTGCCAGCAGCTTAGCCGGGGGGGTTATGTATGGCTACACCTTC.

This clone was picked up a small number of times. CDR3 nucleotides: TGTGCCAGCAGCTTGGTACGGGGAATGGGTCAGCCCCAGCATTTT. The encoded protein is CASSLVRGMGQPQHF. The chain links TRBV7-2 to TRBJ1-5; no reliable D call. The CDR3 loop spans 15 amino acids. Germline assignment: CDR1 SGHTA and CDR2 FQGNSA. V was pared by 3 bases and J by 6 bases, with 15 bases between.

The CDR3 region has the DNA TGTGCCTGGAGACTCGTAGCCTCGGGAAACACCATATATTTT. It is translated as CAWRLVASGNTIYF. The rearrangement joins TRBV30 to TRBJ1-3, with unresolved D. The CDR3 has 14 residues. Trimming pared 3 bases from V and 4 bases from J, leaving 13 bases between. CDR1 is GTSNPN and CDR2 is SVGIG in the germline V gene (reference sequence).

The gene calls are TRBV14 and TRBJ2-3; D perhaps matches TRBD1 (6 bases). V lost 4 bases and J 11 bases, leaving 16 bases between the germline ends. The CDR3 spans 13 residues. Germline loops: CDR1 SGHDN, CDR2 FVKESK. CDR3 sequence: CASSLLGGSVQYF. Here the CDR3 DNA reads TGTGCCAGCAGCCTGTTAGGGGGATCAGTGCAGTATTTT. Together with reference TRBV14 and TRBJ2-3, the CDR3 gives the full variable domain: EAGVTQFPSHSVIEKGQTVTLRCDPISGHDNLYWYRRVMGKEIKFLLHFVKESKQDESGMPNNRFLAERTGGTYSTLKVQPAELEDSGVYFCASSLLGGSVQYFGPGTRLTVL.

This clone occurred a few times. The V gene is TRBV4-3, the J gene TRBJ2-3; 10 bases match TRBD1. Trimming took 0 bases from V and 12 from J; bases not matched to a gene: 6. CDR1 is LGHNA, CDR2 YSLEER, per germline. This CDR3 contains 14 residues. The CDR3: CASSQDARDRGQYF. CDR3 nucleotides: TGCGCCAGCAGCCAAGATGCGAGGGACAGGGGACAGTATTTT.

The genes are TRBV18 and TRBJ2-7; TRBD1 matches 7 bases. There are 19 residues in the CDR3. V shed 1 base and J 4 bases; nucleotides not matched to a gene: 19. Germline CDR1 and CDR2: KGHSH and LQKENI. CDR3 region: CASSPLRATGIGGLYEQYF. The CDR3 coding sequence is TGTGCCAGCTCACCACTCCGGGCGACAGGGATAGGGGGCCTATACGAGCAGTACTTC.

The genes are TRBV2 and TRBJ1-5; 8 nucleotides agree with TRBD1. Germline loops: CDR1 SNHLY, CDR2 FYNNEI. The CDR3 contains 13 residues. Germline trimming cut 8 bases from V and 4 bases from J; bases unmatched to any gene: 4. CDR3 sequence reads: CASHRDRNQPQHF. CDR3 DNA sequence: TGTGCCAGCCACCGGGACAGGAATCAGCCCCAGCATTTT.

The chain combines TRBV19 with TRBJ1-1; D gene ambiguous. This CDR3 is 14 amino acids long. V was trimmed by 3 bases and J by 2 bases, leaving 10 bases between them. The germline V gene has CDR1 LNHDA and CDR2 SQIVND (reference sequence). The CDR3 nucleotides are TGTGCCAGTAGTATTCCGGTTTACAACACTGAAGCTTTCTTT. Translating gives CASSIPVYNTEAFF.

The chain employs TRBV7-3 and TRBJ2-3; 10 bases are a match to TRBD2. This CDR3 contains 15 residues. Germline V gene data show CDR1 as SGHTA and CDR2 as FQGTGA. Trimming removed 5 bases from V and 8 bases from J; junction bases left unmatched: 10. The CDR3 bases are TGTGCCAGCAGCCCCGCCCCTAGCGGGAGAGGTACGCAGTATTTT. It yields the protein CASSPAPSGRGTQYF.

This rearrangement joins TRBV2 to TRBJ1-6; D may be TRBD1 (5 bases). Germline CDR1 SNHLY, CDR2 FYNNEI. Trimming removed 5 bases at V and 7 bases at J, with 9 bases between. This CDR3 is 13 amino acids long. Here the CDR3 reads CASSRGVNSPLHF. The CDR3 DNA reads TGTGCCAGCAGTCGGGGCGTCAATTCACCCCTCCACTTT.